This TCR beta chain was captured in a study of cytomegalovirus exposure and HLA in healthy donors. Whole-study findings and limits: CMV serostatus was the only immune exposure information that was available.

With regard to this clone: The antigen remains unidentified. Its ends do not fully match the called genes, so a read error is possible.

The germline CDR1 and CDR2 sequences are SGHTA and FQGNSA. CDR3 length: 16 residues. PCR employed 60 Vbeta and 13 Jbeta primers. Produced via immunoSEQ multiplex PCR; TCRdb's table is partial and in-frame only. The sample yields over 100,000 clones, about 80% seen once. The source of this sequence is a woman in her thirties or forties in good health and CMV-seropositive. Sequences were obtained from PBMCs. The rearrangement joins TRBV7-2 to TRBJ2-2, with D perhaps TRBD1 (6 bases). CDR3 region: CASRRPGRGDSGVLFF. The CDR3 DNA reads TGTGCCAGCAGGCGTCCGGGCAGGGGAGATTCCGGGGTGCTGTTTTTT.